The 27 T cell receptor beta chains below all came from one sample that was sequenced in a study of T cells in localized non-small cell lung cancer. Assay used: immunoSEQ multiplex PCR; TCRdb lists only in-frame clones, some missing. The repertoire holds some 970 clones, with nearly 25% as singletons. The material sequenced was normal lung tissue next to the tumor, taken before any cancer treatment. The receptors originated from a man aged 40 to 70 with stage I squamous cell lung carcinoma.

The chain employs TRBV6-8 and TRBJ1-5; TRBD1 matches at 8 bases. From germline, CDR1 is MNHGY and CDR2 SAAAGT. The CDR3 extends over 16 amino acids. After removal of 4 bases from V and 2 bases from J, the junction contained 7 bases not matched to a gene. This chain's CDR3 is CASSWQGAGGNQPQHF. The CDR3 coding sequence is TGTGCCAGCAGTTGGCAGGGGGCAGGCGGCAATCAGCCCCAGCATTTT.

This rearrangement joins TRBV11-3 to TRBJ1-3; D unclear. Germline V gene data show CDR1 as SGHNT and CDR2 as YENEEA. V was cut by 1 base and J by 0 bases, with 7 bases left in between. The CDR3 contains 15 residues. CDR3 DNA: TGTGCCAGCAGCTTAGGACATGCCTCTGGAAACACCATATATTTT. This sequence encodes CASSLGHASGNTIYF.

The rearrangement links TRBV19 to TRBJ2-7; 10 bases are a match to TRBD1. The trim removed 6 bases at V and 5 bases at J, leaving 7 bases unmatched. CDR3 length: 14 residues. Per the germline V gene, CDR1 is LNHDA and CDR2 is SQIVND (reference sequence). The CDR3 DNA reads TGTGCCAGTAGCGCGACAGGGGGCGTTAACGAGCAGTACTTC. It codes for CASSATGGVNEQYF. Based on the CDR3 plus reference TRBV19 and TRBJ2-7, the full variable domain is DGGITQSPKYLFRKEGQNVTLSCEQNLNHDAMYWYRQDPGQGLRLIYYSQIVNDFQKGDIAEGYSVSREKKESFPLTVTSAQKNPTAFYLCASSATGGVNEQYFGPGTRLTVT.

Only a few counts were recorded for this clone. The V call is TRBV11-3, the J call TRBJ1-5; possibly TRBD1 for D (6 bases). Germline V gives CDR1 SGHNT, CDR2 YENEEA. This CDR3 contains 14 residues. Deletions cut 3 bases from V and 5 bases from J, with 11 bases between. The CDR3 DNA reads as TGTGCCAGCAGCTTGAAAGGGGGGGATCAGCCCCAGCATTTT. Its translation: CASSLKGGDQPQHF.

V and J are TRBV10-3 and TRBJ1-1; D uncertain. The germline V gene has CDR1 ENHRY and CDR2 SYGVKD. V was clipped by 0 bases and J by 1 base, with 3 bases between them. This CDR3 contains 13 residues. The CDR3 is CAISESQNTEAFF. The CDR3, as DNA: TGTGCCATCAGTGAGTCACAGAACACTGAAGCTTTCTTT.

This clone turned up a few times. V gene TRBV11-3 combines with J gene TRBJ1-6; D is unclear. Germline V CDR1 and CDR2: SGHNT, YENEEA. V gave up 5 bases and J gave up 7 bases, with 12 bases separating them. The CDR3 runs 14 residues. The CDR3 nucleotides read TGTGCCAGCAGCCCGGACGGTGAAAATTCACCCCTCCACTTT. Translation: CASSPDGENSPLHF. Full variable domain (rest looked up from reference TRBV11-3 and TRBJ1-6): EAGVVQSPRYKIIEKKQPVAFWCNPISGHNTLYWYLQNLGQGPELLIRYENEEAVDDSQLPKDRFSAERLKGVDSTLKIQPAELGDSAVYLCASSPDGENSPLHFGNGTRLTVT.

This clone has more than one count but fewer than ten. V gene TRBV9 combines with J gene TRBJ1-2; D call uncertain. Deletions cut 0 bases from V and 6 bases from J, with 6 bases between. Germline assignment: CDR1 SGDLS and CDR2 YYNGEE. The CDR3 totals 12 residues. CDR3: CASSVVGNGYTF. DNA of the CDR3: TGTGCCAGCAGCGTAGTTGGAAATGGCTACACCTTC. Variable domain in full (rest from reference TRBV9 and TRBJ1-2): DSGVTQTPKHLITATGQRVTLRCSPRSGDLSVYWYQQSLDQGLQFLIQYYNGEERAKGNILERFSAQQFPDLHSELNLSSLELGDSALYFCASSVVGNGYTFGSGTRLTVV.

The sample holds a few counts of this clone. This chain connects TRBV6-1 to TRBJ1-1; TRBD1 might be the D (6 bases). This CDR3 contains 17 residues. CDR1 and CDR2 from the germline V gene are MNHNS and SASEGT. Trimming took off 1 base at V and 0 bases at J, with 15 bases between the two ends. The CDR3 DNA is TGTGCCAGCAGTGAAGGAAAGGGGGGGAATTTGAACACTGAAGCTTTCTTT. It translates to CASSEGKGGNLNTEAFF.

This clone appeared once. The chain links TRBV18 to TRBJ1-1; D not resolved. The CDR3 totals 16 residues. CDR1 and CDR2 from the germline V gene are KGHSH and LQKENI. V dropped 1 base and J dropped 0 bases, with 12 bases sitting between them. The CDR3, as DNA: TGTGCCAGCTCACCACTGCGAAATGCCATGAACACTGAAGCTTTCTTT. It encodes CASSPLRNAMNTEAFF.

This clone appeared a few times. The chain is built from TRBV28 and TRBJ1-6, with no clear D. V lost 4 bases and J 10 bases, leaving 14 bases between the germline ends. This CDR3 has 14 residues. Germline V CDR1 and CDR2: MDHEN, SYDVKM. The CDR3 DNA is TGTGCCAGCAGTTCCTGGGCAGGATGGTCACCCCTCCACTTT. This sequence encodes CASSSWAGWSPLHF.

The chain has TRBV15 and TRBJ1-2, with 7 bases matching TRBD1. V lost 0 bases, J lost 9 bases, and 10 bases stayed unmatched. The CDR3 contains 15 residues. Germline V gives CDR1 LNHNV, CDR2 YYDKDF (reference sequence). CDR3 coding DNA: TGTGCCACCAGCAGAGATTGGGACAGTCATGTCAGCTACACCTTC. Amino acid sequence: CATSRDWDSHVSYTF.

The rearrangement uses TRBV25-1 and TRBJ1-1; 7 nucleotides line up with TRBD1. The CDR3 is 14 residues long. V lost 8 bases, J lost 5 bases, and 11 bases stayed unmatched. Germline loops: CDR1 MGHDK, CDR2 SYGVNS. The CDR3 loop is CASGAQGRGTEAFF. The CDR3 DNA reads TGTGCCAGCGGAGCACAGGGGCGCGGGACTGAAGCTTTCTTT.

The V and J genes are TRBV11-3 and TRBJ2-7; 8 bases line up with TRBD1. Per the germline V gene, CDR1 is SGHNT and CDR2 is YENEEA. The junction had 3 bases not matched to a gene; V was cut back by 4 bases and J by 1 base. The CDR3 sequence is 14 residues long. CDR3 region: CASSSGQDSYEQYF. For the CDR3, the DNA is TGTGCCAGCAGCTCGGGACAGGATTCCTACGAGCAGTACTTC.

This clone came up a few times. The chain is built from TRBV6-7 and TRBJ2-1; D is unclear. TRBV6-7 is marked as an open reading frame, function uncertain. Trimming shortened V by 5 bases and J by 11 bases, and 10 bases separated the two germline ends. The CDR3 has 11 amino acids. The CDR3: CASSRPIKQFF. In nucleotides, the CDR3 is TGTGCCAGCAGTAGGCCAATTAAGCAGTTCTTC.

The chain recombines TRBV9 with TRBJ1-1; D remains ambiguous. This CDR3 spans 13 amino acids. V was shortened by 0 bases and J by 6 bases, with 9 bases between the two germline ends. The V gene's germline CDR1 is SGDLS and CDR2 YYNGEE. The chain's CDR3 is CASSVVSGAEAFF. CDR3 in DNA: TGTGCCAGCAGCGTAGTCTCCGGGGCTGAAGCTTTCTTT.

V is TRBV29-1 and J is TRBJ1-1, with D unclear. The CDR3 covers 13 residues. Germline CDR1 SQVTM, CDR2 ANQGSEA. V was trimmed by 5 bases and J by 0 bases, leaving 10 bases between them. The CDR3 spells CSVRTGMNTEAFF. CDR3 nucleotides: TGCAGCGTTCGGACGGGAATGAACACTGAAGCTTTCTTT.

By share, this clone counts as large (0.1 to 1%). The chain combines TRBV28 with TRBJ2-3; D is possibly TRBD1 (7 bases). V lost 6 bases and J lost 2, with 18 bases in between. CDR3 size: 16 residues. Germline lookup yields CDR1 MDHEN and CDR2 SYDVKM. CDR3 in DNA: TGTGCCAGCAGCCCGACAGGGAGGCTTATCACAGATACGCAGTATTTT. Translation: CASSPTGRLITDTQYF.

The chain combines TRBV5-1 with TRBJ1-1, with TRBD1 as a possible D gene (6 bases). V gave up 0 bases and J gave up 0 bases, with 15 bases separating them. CDR3 length: 17 amino acids. Germline V gene data show CDR1 as SGHRS and CDR2 as YFSETQ. The CDR3 coding sequence is TGCGCCAGCAGCTTGGGGGTGACAGGCTCCATGAACACTGAAGCTTTCTTT. It specifies CASSLGVTGSMNTEAFF.

This clone was picked up a small number of times. The gene calls are TRBV11-3 and TRBJ2-2; 7 bases are a match to TRBD1. Germline-derived CDR1 and CDR2 are SGHNT and YENEEA. This CDR3 contains 14 residues. J lost 1 base, V lost 5 bases, and 1 base had no gene match. DNA of the CDR3: TGTGCCAGCAGCCGGGACAGGAACACCGGGGAGCTGTTTTTT. Protein: CASSRDRNTGELFF.

This clone was found a few times. The chain is built from TRBV9 and TRBJ1-2; maybe TRBD1 (5 bases). The CDR3 totals 14 residues. CDR1 and CDR2 (germline): SGDLS, YYNGEE. Trimming stripped 6 bases from V and 11 bases from J, with 23 bases between. CDR3 sequence reads: CASTLKQGAVGYTF. Here the CDR3 DNA reads TGTGCCAGCACCCTGAAGCAGGGAGCCGTAGGTTACACCTTC. The variable domain in full, completed from reference TRBV9 and TRBJ1-2, reads DSGVTQTPKHLITATGQRVTLRCSPRSGDLSVYWYQQSLDQGLQFLIQYYNGEERAKGNILERFSAQQFPDLHSELNLSSLELGDSALYFCASTLKQGAVGYTFGSGTRLTVV.

This clone was picked up a small number of times. This sequence joins TRBV11-3 and TRBJ1-1, with TRBD1 matching 9 bases. Germline V lookup: CDR1 SGHNT, CDR2 YENEEA. The CDR3 runs 14 residues. The V segment lost 4 bases and the J segment 3 bases; nucleotides outside the gene matches: 3. The CDR3 DNA reads TGTGCCAGCAGCTGGACAGGGGTAGACACTGAAGCTTTCTTT. This encodes CASSWTGVDTEAFF.

The DNA of the CDR3 is TGTGCCAGCAGCCAATTGCGGGGAGACTCTGGGGCCAACGTCCTGACTTTC. This encodes CASSQLRGDSGANVLTF. The rearrangement uses TRBV14 and TRBJ2-6; a weak D match, TRBD2 (6 bases). Trimming took off 2 bases at V and 0 bases at J, with 11 bases between the two ends. The V gene's germline CDR1 is SGHDN and CDR2 FVKESK. This CDR3 spans 17 amino acids.

In this sample, this clone turned up a few times. This rearrangement joins TRBV28 to TRBJ2-7, with D possibly TRBD2 on 5 matching bases. The CDR3 runs to 14 residues. V lost 3 bases, J lost 0 bases, and 9 bases lay in between. The germline CDR1 and CDR2 sequences are MDHEN and SYDVKM. The CDR3 DNA follows: TGTGCCAGCAGTTTCGTTGGGAGCTCCTACGAGCAGTACTTC. Protein product: CASSFVGSSYEQYF.

This clone is large by share. The rearrangement uses TRBV11-3 and TRBJ1-1, with a possible D match to TRBD1 (5 bases). This CDR3 has 15 amino acids. Germline lookup yields CDR1 SGHNT and CDR2 YENEEA. V dropped 3 bases and J dropped 1 base, with 12 bases sitting between them. CDR3: CASSLRGSENTEAFF. The CDR3 DNA sequence: TGTGCCAGCAGCTTGAGGGGAAGTGAGAACACTGAAGCTTTCTTT.

This chain joins TRBV18 and TRBJ1-4; tentative D call: TRBD1 (5 bases). Germline CDR1 and CDR2: KGHSH and LQKENI. The length of the CDR3 is 13 residues. Trimming took off 2 bases at V and 7 bases at J, with 8 bases between the two ends. The CDR3 DNA reads TGTGCCAGCTCACCAGGGACTTCTGAAAAACTGTTTTTT. This codes for CASSPGTSEKLFF.

This sequence joins TRBV11-3 and TRBJ1-1, with 8 nucleotides matching TRBD1. The junction had 12 bases not matched to a gene; V was cut back by 5 bases and J by 4 bases. Germline assignment: CDR1 SGHNT and CDR2 YENEEA. CDR3 length equals 16 residues. CDR3 DNA sequence: TGTGCCAGCAGCCGTGCAGGGGGCAGGATATCCACTGAAGCTTTCTTT. Translation gives CASSRAGGRISTEAFF.

Only a few counts were recorded for this clone. V is TRBV28 and J is TRBJ1-3; TRBD1 matches at 10 bases. This CDR3 has 15 residues. Germline V gene sequence: CDR1 MDHEN, CDR2 SYDVKM. The junction had 6 bases not matched to a gene; V was cut back by 6 bases and J by 4 bases. The DNA for the CDR3 is TGTGCCAGCAGGGAGACAGGGGGCAAAGGAAACACCATATATTTT. Translating it yields CASRETGGKGNTIYF.